This T cell receptor beta chain comes out of a study of T cells after yellow fever vaccination. Production of TCR cDNA was by 5'RACE template switching, which also added a universal primer site and UMIs. TCRdb re-analysed the 5' RACE reads in MiXCR, keeping a single row per CDR3 protein. The sample has about 320,000 distinct CDR3 sequences, around 11% seen once; the top ten hold about 3.5%. This CDR3 is 10 amino acids long. With 7 bases clipped from V and 6 bases from J, the junction kept 2 bases outside the gene matches. Germline CDR1 and CDR2: SQVTM and ANQGSEA. The sample holds a few counts of this clonotype.

The sample was CD4+ T cells sorted from PBMCs, taken 45 days after the yellow fever booster vaccination. The rearrangement uses TRBV29-1 and TRBJ2-7, with 8 bases identical to TRBD1. The receptor was derived from a man aged 18 to 30 who received the YFV17D yellow fever vaccine. In DNA form, the CDR3 reads TGCAGCGCTGGACAGGGCGAGCAGTACTTC. It yields the protein CSAGQGEQYF.